This T cell receptor (beta chain) is from a study of OX40 agonist ivuxolimab in advanced cancers. Study overall: Cancers in dose escalation were hepatocellular, melanoma, renal cell and head and neck.

Study results and limitations: The authors did not determine the antigen specificity of the expanded peripheral T cells.

The protocol was immunoSEQ multiplex PCR, while the TCRdb copy is restricted to in-frame clones and leaves out a portion. The table has some 70,000 clones, 83% seen once. CDR1 is MDHEN, CDR2 SYDVKM, per germline. CDR3 size: 14 residues. V lost 5 bases to trimming and J lost 0 bases; unmatched junction nucleotides: 3. About this clone itself: The antigen remains unidentified.

This material consisted of CD4+ or CD8+ T cells sorted from blood, taken in a trial of the OX40 agonist ivuxolimab. This chain connects TRBV28 to TRBJ1-2, with 7 nucleotides matching TRBD1. The receptor's source is an adult with an advanced solid tumor such as melanoma, head and neck, liver or kidney cancer. CDR3 loop: CASSTGAANYGYTF. As DNA, the CDR3 is TGTGCCAGCAGTACAGGGGCAGCTAACTATGGCTACACCTTC.